Below, one TCR beta chain is given with its context. The record originates from a study of blood T cell repertoires in COVID-19. Participant ages covered about 18 to 95 years across some 25 US areas. The CDR3 is 15 amino acids. Germline V gene lookup returns CDR1 SEHNR and CDR2 FQNEAQ (reference sequence). V was trimmed by 3 bases and J by 0 bases, leaving 11 bases between them. Study processing details: How many nucleated cells were present was estimated from reference gene primer amplification. Repertoires were generated with immunoSEQ multiplex PCR, while TCRdb's copy carries only in-frame clones and drops some. V and J calls and clone size are those listed in that table; D and trimming were worked out from the DNA. Here the sample spans more than 300,000 clones, under 90% being singletons.

The sample comprised PBMCs or T cells enriched from blood (not recorded which). V is TRBV7-9 and J is TRBJ1-2; D ambiguous. The TCR was taken from a woman aged 18 to 35 who had recovered from COVID-19. This chain's CDR3 is CASSFYLTSNYGYTF. As DNA, the CDR3 is TGTGCCAGCAGCTTTTACTTAACCTCTAACTATGGCTACACCTTC.